One T cell receptor beta chain is described in this entry. The antigen is undetermined. The data were produced by immunoSEQ multiplex PCR, yet TCRdb's version contains in-frame clones alone and is incomplete. Of some 66,000 clones detected, roughly four fifths appear once; the ten largest clones hold around 2.5%. Patients had blood sampled at baseline and again on cycle 4 day 1 and cycle 7 day 1. The CDR3 sequence is 14 residues long. The germline gives CDR1 SGHRS, CDR2 YFSETQ. The V end was cut by 3 bases, the J end by 1 base, with 10 bases between. The data were obtained in a study of OX40 agonist ivuxolimab in advanced cancers. At the level of the study: The dose-escalation cohort had hepatocellular carcinoma, melanoma, renal cell or head and neck cancer. Participants could have had prior anti-PD-1, anti-PD-L1 or anti-CTLA-4 therapy, and around 43% had some. General study points: Specificity for antigen went undetermined in the expanded peripheral T cells.

The receptor's source is an adult with an advanced solid tumor such as melanoma, head and neck, liver or kidney cancer. Material: CD4+ or CD8+ T cells sorted from blood, obtained in a trial of the OX40 agonist ivuxolimab. The chain couples TRBV5-1 to TRBJ1-1, with a tentative D call TRBD1 (5 bases). CDR3 DNA sequence: TGCGCCAGCAGCTGGGGCCACTCGAACACTGAAGCTTTCTTT. It codes for CASSWGHSNTEAFF.